This TCR beta chain is drawn from a study of blood T cell repertoires in COVID-19. In regard to this clone: The junction differs from germline at one of its ends, possibly a read error.

In the source study's methods: Reference gene primers were amplified, and this amplification served to estimate nucleated cell counts. The repertoire was sequenced with immunoSEQ multiplex PCR; TCRdb's copy has only in-frame clones and lacks some. That table is the source of V, J and clone size, and D and trimming were worked out from the DNA. The sample has 150,000 to 200,000 clones, approximately 80% seen once; the top ten hold 13%. Individuals drawn from about two dozen US areas were roughly 18 to 95 years old. Cohort 3 donors were reported recovered after two negative PCRs, clearance, or symptom resolution. The sequencing sample was made of PBMCs or T cells enriched from blood (not recorded which). The TCR comes from a woman in her sixties who had recovered from COVID-19.

CDR3 region: CAAGQGRSPLHF. The CDR3 DNA reads as TGCGCCGCCGGACAGGGAAGGTCACCCCTCCACTTT. The chain couples TRBV19 to TRBJ1-6, with 8 nucleotides matching TRBD1. The CDR3 extends over 12 amino acids. Germline values: CDR1 LNHDA, CDR2 SQIVND (reference sequence).